The T cell receptor (beta chain) described here comes from a study of T-cell reconstitution after alpha-beta-depleted transplantation in children. Regarding the study as a whole: T-cell counts and diversity were attributed mostly to newly produced T cells one year after transplant. Several hundred expanded graft clones reportedly were the source of alpha-beta T cells about two months after transplant. Where some patients showed high TCRbeta diversity at day 60, it came from recipient T cells and thymic progenitors that had survived.

The CDR3 length is 16 residues. V dropped 1 base and J dropped 2 bases, with 14 bases sitting between them. Germline V gene data show CDR1 as SGHRS and CDR2 as YFSETQ. A library of TCRbeta sequences, prepared with unique molecular identifiers, was generated. TCRdb used MiXCR to reprocess the PCR reads, holding one entry per CDR3 protein. The top ten hold around 4.3% of the sample, which has 200,000 or so distinct CDR3 sequences, approximately 6.8% seen once. This clonotype has a count of ten or more. Its antigen remains unknown. This clonotype was obtained from a girl less than two years old with combined immunodeficiency, due to receive a stem cell transplant. The chain is built from TRBV5-1 and TRBJ2-3; D gene unclear. The specimen was PBMCs, collected before TCRalphabeta/CD19-depleted stem cell transplant. The CDR3 coding sequence is TGCGCCAGCAGCTTGAGGGCAGCGCTTGACACAGATACGCAGTATTTT. It specifies CASSLRAALDTDTQYF.